The clone carrying this T cell receptor beta chain showed up just a few times. It was cDNA, reverse transcribed from extracted RNA, that served as the sequencing template. Generated by immunoSEQ multiplex PCR, the TCRdb table keeps only in-frame clones and is missing some. This sample has roughly 200,000 clones, with roughly two fifths found just once. The sample originates from a study of CD8+ T cells in alopecia areata. The CDR3 is 16 residues long. V lost 5 bases and J 5 bases, leaving 19 bases between the germline ends. Germline lookup yields CDR1 SNHLY and CDR2 FYNNEI. Specified treatment: oral pan-JAK inhibitor, 5-10 mg twice daily.

This sequence originates from a human donor with alopecia areata. V gene TRBV2 combines with J gene TRBJ2-1, with TRBD1 as a possible D gene (5 bases). Sequenced material: CD4+ T cells sorted from blood, taken between weeks 30 and 35, from a patient treated with tofacitinib. The CDR3 DNA sequence: TGTGCCAGCAGTCCCCTACCTGACAGTATGGACAATGAGCAGTTCTTC. Translation gives CASSPLPDSMDNEQFF.